What follows are 22 T cell receptor beta chains derived from one specimen sequenced in a study of T cell responses to AZD1222 COVID-19 vaccine (dated by TCRdb to 2020 to 2023). The receptor library was made with the immunoSEQ multiplex PCR assay. TCRdb took this table from immuneACCESS and kept in-frame rearrangements with V and J called. Such tables lack part of the clones; where checked against another copy, unresolved V genes explain under half of the gap, and the rest is unexplained. The table for this sample lists 250,000 or so clones; over 90% of them were counted only once. The ten largest clonotypes hold 0.55% of the sample. This specimen's time point label, interpreted: baseline before first vaccination. The specimen comprised peripheral blood, sampled on day 0 of AZD1222 vaccination. Every receptor here comes from an adult in good health.

The CDR3 sequence: CASSFAGGTYGYTF. As DNA, the CDR3 is TGTGCCAGCAGTTTCGCGGGGGGGACCTATGGCTACACCTTC. This chain connects TRBV28 to TRBJ1-2; D is possibly TRBD1 (5 bases). The germline CDR1 and CDR2 sequences are MDHEN and SYDVKM. Trimming removed 3 bases at V and 4 bases at J, with 12 bases between. This CDR3 contains 14 residues.

The V and J genes are TRBV28 and TRBJ2-2; D may match TRBD1 or TRBD2 (6 bases each). Trimming took 11 bases from V and 1 from J, leaving 23 bases between them. The CDR3 loop spans 17 amino acids. Germline CDR1 MDHEN, CDR2 SYDVKM. The CDR3 bases are TGTGCCGTCCATGGGGGCGCGGGGAGCAGGAACACCGGGGAGCTGTTTTTT. Protein: CAVHGGAGSRNTGELFF.

This clone was observed a single time. The gene calls are TRBV23-1 and TRBJ1-2; D remains unclear. TRBV23-1 is marked as an open reading frame, function uncertain. The V end was cut by 4 bases, the J end by 6 bases, with 18 bases between. The CDR3 extends over 15 amino acids. CDR3 amino acids: CASSPQWYRMDGYTF. The CDR3 DNA is TGCGCCAGCAGTCCCCAATGGTACCGAATGGATGGCTACACCTTC.

The V and J genes are TRBV19 and TRBJ1-5; D is perhaps TRBD1 (6 bases). V was pared by 3 bases and J by 2 bases, with 11 bases between. The CDR3 length is 15 residues. CDR1 and CDR2 (germline): LNHDA, SQIVND (reference sequence). The chain's CDR3 is CASSMGGQRNQPQHF. The CDR3 nucleotides read TGTGCCAGTAGTATGGGGGGGCAACGCAATCAGCCCCAGCATTTT.

The chain links TRBV9 to TRBJ1-2, with 9 bases lining up with TRBD1. In germline, CDR1 is SGDLS, CDR2 YYNGEE. This CDR3 has 16 amino acids. V dropped 4 bases and J dropped 6; count of bases not matched to a gene: 13. The DNA of the CDR3 is TGTGCCAGCAGCCCTGGGACAGGGAAGATCGATCATGGCTACACCTTC. Translating it yields CASSPGTGKIDHGYTF.

This clone has just one count. The J gene is TRBJ2-1, the V gene TRBV10-2; 9 bases match TRBD2. The junction had 1 base not matched to a gene; V was cut back by 3 bases and J by 1 base. The CDR3 is 15 residues long. In germline, CDR1 is WSHSY, CDR2 SAAADI. The CDR3 here is CASSDSGGSYNEQFF. Here the CDR3 DNA reads TGCGCCAGCAGTGATAGCGGGGGTTCCTACAATGAGCAGTTCTTC.

The V call is TRBV5-1, the J call TRBJ2-7; TRBD2 matches at 9 bases. Germline CDR1 is SGHRS and CDR2 is YFSETQ. The trim removed 0 bases at V and 5 bases at J, leaving 3 bases unmatched. The CDR3 runs to 14 residues. CDR3 amino acids: CASSLGLAVDEQYF. Here the CDR3 DNA reads TGCGCCAGCAGCTTGGGACTAGCGGTGGACGAGCAGTACTTC.

The chain combines TRBV5-4 with TRBJ2-2; weak D call: TRBD1 (6 bases). Trimming removed 2 bases from V and 0 bases from J, with 17 bases in between. CDR3 size: 18 residues. Germline V lookup: CDR1 SGHNT, CDR2 YYREEE (reference sequence). The DNA for the CDR3 is TGTGCCAGCAGCTTCCCCGGCCAGGGGTCCGCGAACACCGGGGAGCTGTTTTTT. Its protein product is CASSFPGQGSANTGELFF.

The CDR3 reads CASSPPGGAYEQYF. CDR3 nucleotide sequence: TGTGCCAGCTCACCACCAGGGGGTGCTTACGAGCAGTACTTC. V is TRBV18 and J is TRBJ2-7, with a weak D call TRBD1 (6 bases). CDR1 and CDR2 (germline): KGHSH, LQKENI. Between the trimmed V and J ends, which lost 0 bases and 4 bases, there was a span of 10 bases. The CDR3 covers 14 residues.

V gene TRBV19 combines with J gene TRBJ2-5; TRBD1 aligns across 7 bases. V was clipped by 5 bases and J by 5 bases; unmatched bases: 8. Germline V gene data show CDR1 as LNHDA and CDR2 as SQIVND (reference sequence). This CDR3 is built from 14 residues. CDR3 sequence: CASSPQGFGETQYF. The CDR3, as DNA: TGTGCCAGTAGTCCACAGGGGTTCGGGGAGACCCAGTACTTC.

J is TRBJ1-5 and V is TRBV7-2; D not certain. The germline V gene encodes CDR1 SGHTA and CDR2 FQGNSA. Trimming left V 1 base short and J 2 bases short, with 12 bases between. This CDR3 has 16 amino acids. CDR3 sequence: CASSLGGSVGNQPQHF. CDR3 DNA: TGTGCCAGCAGCTTAGGAGGGAGCGTTGGCAATCAGCCCCAGCATTTT.

The sample holds one count of this clone. V usage is TRBV7-2 and J usage is TRBJ2-2; tentatively, D is TRBD2 (6 bases). The length of the CDR3 is 16 residues. V lost 0 bases to trimming and J lost 6 bases, with 14 bases between them. Germline V CDR1 and CDR2: SGHTA, FQGNSA. CDR3: CASSLASAGFAGELFF. As DNA, the CDR3 is TGTGCCAGCAGCTTAGCGTCAGCGGGCTTCGCCGGGGAGCTGTTTTTT. Together with reference TRBV7-2 and TRBJ2-2, the CDR3 gives the full variable domain: GAGVSQSPSNKVTEKGKDVELRCDPISGHTALYWYRQSLGQGLEFLIYFQGNSAPDKSGLPSDRFSAERTGGSVSTLTIQRTQQEDSAVYLCASSLASAGFAGELFFGEGSRLTVL.

This chain connects TRBV15 to TRBJ2-7; the D gene is possibly TRBD2 (7 bases). The CDR3 totals 13 residues. Trimming removed 6 bases at V and 5 bases at J, with 14 bases between. CDR1 is LNHNV and CDR2 is YYDKDF in the germline V gene (reference sequence). CDR3 in amino acids: CATSRGGGDEQYF. CDR3 in DNA: TGTGCCACCAGTCGCGGCGGGGGCGACGAGCAGTACTTC.

This chain's CDR3 is CASSHPRDIQYF. Here the CDR3 DNA reads TGTGCCAGCAGCCACCCGCGCGACATTCAGTACTTC. V usage is TRBV3-1 (or the pseudogene TRBV3-2) and J usage is TRBJ2-4; D is uncertain. Trimming cost V 3 bases and J 8 bases, with 8 bases left between them. This CDR3 has 12 amino acids. The V gene's germline CDR1 is LGHDT and CDR2 YNNKEL (reference sequence).

This clone came up once. This sequence joins TRBV7-8 and TRBJ1-1, with 12 positions matching TRBD1. This CDR3 comprises 15 residues. The V gene end was trimmed by 4 bases and the J gene end by 11 bases; junction bases not matched to a gene: 11. Looked up from germline, CDR1 is SGHVS and CDR2 is FQNEAQ. CDR3 loop: CASSSMPGTGGSAFF. In DNA, the CDR3 is TGTGCCAGCAGCTCAATGCCTGGGACAGGGGGCTCGGCTTTCTTT.

The count of this clone is one. J is TRBJ1-1 and V is TRBV2; 9 bases agree with TRBD1. V dropped 6 bases and J dropped 0; count of bases not matched to a gene: 2. This CDR3 has 14 amino acids. Looked up from germline, CDR1 is SNHLY and CDR2 is FYNNEI. CDR3 in DNA: TGTGCCAGCAGGGGGGACAGGGTGAACACTGAAGCTTTCTTT. Translating it yields CASRGDRVNTEAFF. Complete variable domain (other parts from reference TRBV2 and TRBJ1-1): EPEVTQTPSHQVTQMGQEVILRCVPISNHLYFYWYRQILGQKVEFLVSFYNNEISEKSEIFDDQFSVERPDGSNFTLKIRSTKLEDSAMYFCASRGDRVNTEAFFGQGTRLTVV.

V is TRBV19 and J is TRBJ1-6; 9 bases agree with TRBD1. The CDR3 contains 14 residues. From germline, CDR1 is LNHDA and CDR2 SQIVND (reference sequence). J gave up 11 bases and V 6 bases, and 8 bases lay outside the gene matches. The CDR3 region is CASSSGTGIPPLHF. DNA for the CDR3: TGTGCCAGTAGCTCCGGGACAGGGATTCCACCCCTCCACTTT.

The CDR3 reads CASSPPGAGNTIYF. The CDR3 DNA is TGTGCCAGCAGCCCCCCGGGGGCTGGAAACACCATATATTTT. This rearrangement joins TRBV7-8 to TRBJ1-3, with D perhaps matching TRBD1 (5 bases). Germline V gene sequence: CDR1 SGHVS, CDR2 FQNEAQ. The CDR3 consists of 14 residues. Between the trimmed V and J ends, which lost 5 bases and 2 bases, there was a span of 10 bases.

This clone came up once. The chain joins TRBV18 to TRBJ1-1; possibly TRBD1 for D (5 bases). The CDR3 is made up of 11 amino acids. V gave up 10 bases and J gave up 7 bases, with 13 bases separating them. The germline V gene encodes CDR1 KGHSH and CDR2 LQKENI. In DNA form, the CDR3 reads TGTGCCACTAGGGGACTGTTTGAAGCTTTCTTT. Its translation: CATRGLFEAFF.

This clone was observed once. CDR3 sequence reads: CASRQAGNQPQHF. For the CDR3, the DNA is TGTGCCAGTAGACAAGCGGGCAATCAGCCCCAGCATTTT. The J gene is TRBJ1-5, the V gene TRBV19; D is ambiguous. CDR1 and CDR2 from the germline V gene are LNHDA and SQIVND (reference sequence). This CDR3 has 13 amino acids. The V and J ends lost 6 bases and 2 bases respectively, with 8 bases between them.

In DNA form, the CDR3 reads TGCGCCAGCAGCGCCGGGACAGGGGTCACCGGGGAGCTGTTTTTT. Translating gives CASSAGTGVTGELFF. The rearrangement uses TRBV5-1 and TRBJ2-2; 10 bases are a match to TRBD1. The CDR3 totals 15 residues. In germline, CDR1 is SGHRS, CDR2 YFSETQ. With V trimmed by 4 bases and J by 4 bases, 4 bases remained unmatched.

This clone was seen once. This sequence joins TRBV7-2 and TRBJ1-1; D is possibly TRBD1 (6 bases). V gave up 8 bases and J gave up 2 bases, with 12 bases separating them. The CDR3 covers 13 residues. Germline CDR1 reads SGHTA; CDR2 reads FQGNSA. The CDR3 DNA follows: TGTGCCAGCTCCCCACAGGGTAACACTGAAGCTTTCTTT. It encodes CASSPQGNTEAFF. Full variable domain (outside the CDR3, taken from reference TRBV7-2 and TRBJ1-1): GAGVSQSPSNKVTEKGKDVELRCDPISGHTALYWYRQSLGQGLEFLIYFQGNSAPDKSGLPSDRFSAERTGGSVSTLTIQRTQQEDSAVYLCASSPQGNTEAFFGQGTRLTVV.